This T cell receptor (beta chain) is drawn from a study of blood T cell repertoires in COVID-19 (dated by TCRdb to the early 2020s). Turning to the overall study: The collaborator samples originated in the United States, Italy and Spain and spanned the acute and convalescent phases of COVID-19. The prospective study material was composed of cDNA or gDNA derived from T cells, B-cell-depleted T cells, or PBMCs. Subjects who had been exposed to COVID-19, were actively infected with it, or had recovered from it provided the deeply sampled blood TCRbeta repertoires that made up the dataset. The repertoires were released in a freely available public database meant as a resource for research on the immune response to SARS-CoV-2. Samples came from the ongoing ImmuneRACE study (first 160 participants) plus 1,254 subjects from 6 global collaborators. The sample metadata nearly always contained a de-identified subject ID, COVID-19 status, age in years and sex. Where available, HLA class I and class II types were taken from metadata supplied by the sample provider and were not determined by assay-based typing.

The collaborating institutions used their own protocols to collect whole blood in K2EDTA tubes. For TCRbeta analysis, collaborator samples were shipped as frozen whole blood, as isolated PBMCs, or as DNA extracted from either sample type. The immunoSEQ Assay, a bias-controlled multiplex PCR, was used to amplify TCRbeta CDR3 regions from genomic DNA. In the paper's pipeline: Within the assay, amplification of reference gene primers was used to estimate how many nucleated cells each sample contained. To quantify the absolute abundance of each unique TCRbeta CDR3 rearrangement, sequence reads were collapsed and filtered. Productive Simpson clonality was computed per sample as the square root of Simpson's diversity index over productive rearrangements. TCRdb retrieved this table from immuneACCESS and kept in-frame rearrangements only. Not all clones are present; in checked studies, unresolved V genes account for under half, and no reason is known for the remainder. V and J calls plus clone size are reproduced from that table; the DNA served to infer D and trimming. A total of 250,000 to 300,000 clones appear in this sample, 65% to 90% of them only once. Clones ranked in the top ten supply around 5.5% of the sample.

This clone occurred once. This clone's antigen is unknown. There are no base qualities to consult, and no much larger clone falls within one base. Results the study describes overall, beyond this receptor: The quantity of clinical and demographic metadata differed by source and by participant and was supplied without curation.

As encoded in the germline V gene, CDR1 is SGHDT while CDR2 is YYEEEE. The CDR3 contains 14 residues, cysteine and phenylalanine counted. Of the read, only the CDR3 DNA is kept; its 42 bases are in frame from base 1. V is reduced by 0 bases and J by 6 bases, leaving a spacing of 10 bases between them. The receptor was derived from a man aged 50 to 59 with active or convalescent COVID-19. The sample comprised peripheral blood. Here the chain combines TRBV5-6 and TRBJ1-3; the D gene identity is not certain. The sequenced DNA: TGTGCCAGCAGCTTGGGTCAGTCCCTAAACACCATATATTTT. It specifies CASSLGQSLNTIYF.